The rows below give T cell receptor beta chains drawn from one sample of a study of T cells in tuberculosis. Data came from immunoSEQ multiplex PCR; TCRdb stores just in-frame clones and leaves some out. Of 50,000 to 65,000 clones in the sample, over 75% were seen once. Sequencing was done on a sample of CD1b-GMM tetramer-negative cells sorted from PBMCs. The receptors were gathered from an adult woman with latent tuberculosis. The CDR3 runs from the conserved cysteine through the conserved F or W. The D gene is left open where the match is weak. Size tells how often a clone was seen (once, few, many) or the class of an expanded clone, and some rows leave it out.

>-|TRBJ2-3|TRBD2|TRBV29-1
TGCAGCGTTGGGGGACTAGCGGGTGAAGGGGGCACAGATACGCAGTATTTT
CSVGGLAGEGGTDTQYF
>-|TRBJ1-5|-|TRBV9
TGTGCCAGCAGCGTGGAGTCCAGCAATCAGCCCCAGCATTTT
CASSVESSNQPQHF
>-|TRBJ1-4|TRBD1|TRBV7-6
TGTGCCAGCAGCCTGGGACAGGGATCTACTAATGAAAAACTGTTTTTT
CASSLGQGSTNEKLFF
>-|TRBJ1-2|TRBD1|TRBV19
TGTGCCAGTAGTATAGCCCTACAGGGGTATGGCTACACCTTC
CASSIALQGYGYTF
>-|TRBJ2-2|TRBD1|TRBV2
TGTGCCAGCAGTAATTACAGGGGAGGGGAGCTGTTTTTT
CASSNYRGGELFF
>-|TRBJ1-1|TRBD1|TRBV7-2
TGTGCCAGCAGCTCCCAGGGGGTGAGGAACACTGAAGCTTTCTTT
CASSSQGVRNTEAFF
>-|TRBJ2-1|TRBD2|TRBV7-2
TGTGCCAGCAGCTTAGATCTAGCGGGAGCCAATGAGCAGTTCTTC
CASSLDLAGANEQFF
>-|TRBJ1-5|-|TRBV30
TGTGCCTGGGGAGGACAGTATAATCAGCCCCAGCATTTT
CAWGGQYNQPQHF
>once|TRBJ2-1|TRBD1|TRBV18
TGTGCCAGCTCACCAGGACAGGGTAATGAGCAGTTCTTC
CASSPGQGNEQFF
>-|TRBJ2-1|TRBD2|TRBV28
TGTGCCAGCAGATTAGCGGGAGTAAACTACAATGAGCAGTTCTTC
CASRLAGVNYNEQFF
>-|TRBJ2-3|-|TRBV6-4
TGTGCCACACGGACGGGGGATACGCAGTATTTT
CATRTGDTQYF
>-|TRBJ1-5|-|TRBV7-2
TGTGCCAGCAGCTTAAAGGGGAGCAATCAGCCCCAGCATTTT
CASSLKGSNQPQHF
>-|TRBJ1-2|-|TRBV28
TGTGCCAGCACCCCCGCGGGGAGCTATGGCTACACCTTC
CASTPAGSYGYTF
>once|TRBJ2-7|TRBD2|TRBV9
TGTGCCAGCAGCGGAGGACTAGCGGCCTCCGAGCAGTACTTC
CASSGGLAASEQYF
>-|TRBJ1-2|-|TRBV7-2
TGTGCCAGCAGCCAAGGACAGCCCAGTACTTATGGCTACACCTTC
CASSQGQPSTYGYTF
>-|TRBJ2-3|-|TRBV18
TGTGCCAGCCCGCCCTACGCCGGGACTAGCACAGATACGCAGTATTTT
CASPPYAGTSTDTQYF
>few|TRBJ1-2|-|TRBV15
TGTGCCACCAGCAGAGAGTCCAGGATTCACTATGGCTACACCTTC
CATSRESRIHYGYTF
>few|TRBJ2-2|-|TRBV6-4
TGTGCCAGCAGTGACAGCAGCGAAACGAACACCGGGGAGCTGTTTTTT
CASSDSSETNTGELFF
>-|TRBJ2-1|-|TRBV7-9
TGTGCCAGCAGCTTGACTTCGGATGAGCAGTTCTTC
CASSLTSDEQFF
>-|TRBJ2-3|TRBD2|TRBV5-1
TGCGCCAGCAGCCTACTAGCGGGGGGCACAGATACGCAGTATTTT
CASSLLAGGTDTQYF
>-|TRBJ1-3|-|TRBV6-6
TGTGCCAGCTGGCGGGGGACTGGAAACACCATATATTTT
CASWRGTGNTIYF
>-|TRBJ2-5|-|TRBV9
TGTGCCAGCAGCGTAGGTGCAGAAGAGACCCAGTACTTC
CASSVGAEETQYF
>-|TRBJ2-1|TRBD2|TRBV7-9
TGTGCCAGCAGCTCCTACTTACTCTCGACTAGCGGGAAGTACAATGAGCAGTTCTTC
CASSSYLLSTSGKYNEQFF